This T cell receptor beta chain was observed in a study of beta chain features in type 1 diabetes. Findings of the study overall: Comparison showed that naive, central memory and Treg TCRB repertoires appeared more similar among patients than among healthy donors. There were fewer insertions and more deletions at the VDJ junctions of type 1 diabetes patients. Within each of all four CD4+ subsets, Type 1 diabetes patients had TCRB CDR3s that were moderately but significantly shorter.

Expressed TCRB transcripts got sequenced, as all isolated RNA was reverse transcribed. An average of about 3.57 million reads was obtained for naive, central memory and regulatory T cell samples. The data were produced by immunoSEQ multiplex PCR, yet TCRdb's version contains in-frame clones alone and is incomplete. The data contain some 350,000 clones, roughly 14% of them singletons. As regards this clone: What it binds is unknown.

Researchers reported sorting CD4+ naive, central memory, regulatory and stem cell-like memory cells via CD45RO/CCR7/CD25/CD127/CD95/CD27. Input material: naive CD4+ T cells from blood. The clonotype comes from a woman between 18 and 29 years old with type 1 diabetes.

Here the CDR3 reads CASADRVLNEQFF. The CDR3 DNA reads as TGTGCCAGCGCGGACAGGGTTTTGAATGAGCAGTTCTTC. The chain employs TRBV4-2 and TRBJ2-1, with 8 bases lining up with TRBD1. CDR1 is LGHNA and CDR2 is YNFKEQ in the germline V gene. J gave up 7 bases and V 8 bases, and 7 bases lay outside the gene matches. The CDR3 has 13 residues.